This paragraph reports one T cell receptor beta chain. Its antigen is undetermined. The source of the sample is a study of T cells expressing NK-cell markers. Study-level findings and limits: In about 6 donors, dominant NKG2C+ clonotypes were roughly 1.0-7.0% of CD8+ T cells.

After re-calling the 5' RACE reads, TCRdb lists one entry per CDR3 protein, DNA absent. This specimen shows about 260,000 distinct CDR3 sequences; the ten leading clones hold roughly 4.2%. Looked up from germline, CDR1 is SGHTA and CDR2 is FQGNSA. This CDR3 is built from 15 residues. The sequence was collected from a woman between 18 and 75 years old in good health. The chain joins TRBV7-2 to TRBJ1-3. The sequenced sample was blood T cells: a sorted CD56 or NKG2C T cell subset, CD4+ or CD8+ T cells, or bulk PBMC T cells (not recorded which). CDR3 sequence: CASSLVGTAGNTIYF.